This T cell receptor beta chain was recorded in a study of T-cell reconstitution after alpha-beta-depleted transplantation in children. Unique molecular identifiers were used to barcode this TCRbeta library. One entry per CDR3 protein results from TCRdb running MiXCR on the PCR reads. The data contain under 350,000 distinct CDR3 sequences, over 8% of them singletons. This clonotype came up a few times. Sequencing was performed on PBMCs from the stem cell graft donor, taken from the stem cell graft. This clonotype was obtained from a human donor who donated a stem cell graft to a child with SCID.

CDR3 residues: CASSLGTSGGVNEQFF. The CDR3 coding sequence is TGTGCCAGCAGCTTGGGGACTAGCGGGGGGGTTAATGAGCAGTTCTTC. J is TRBJ2-1 and V is TRBV5-6, with TRBD2 identical over 15 bases. The J segment lost 7 bases and the V segment lost 0 bases, leaving 2 bases of the junction unmatched. The CDR3 has 16 residues. Germline values: CDR1 SGHDT, CDR2 YYEEEE.